This T cell receptor (beta chain) was identified during a study of T cells after yellow fever vaccination (dated by TCRdb to the late 2010s). Context from the whole study: Libraries from fractions with low cell numbers were prepared with the SMART-Seq v4 Ultra Low Input RNA kit. Blood was collected at multiple timepoints before and after primary and secondary immunization, and bulk PBMC replicates and cell subsets were isolated. To follow T-cell clones before and after both primary and booster YFV17D yellow fever vaccination, bulk TCR alpha and beta repertoires underwent longitudinal sequencing. The cohort comprised two healthy male donors, one aged 18 to 29 and one aged 30 to 40 years. Study-level results and caveats: Computational filtering was required because FACS-sorted repertoires could contain abundant contaminating clonotypes from the bulk population. A small fraction of clonotypes appeared in both the CD4 and CD8 compartments, likely as a result of convergent recombination. After the booster, most clones that had expanded after primary vaccination were detected again (approximately 95% of CD4 and 70% to 90% of CD8), suggesting broad maintenance of memory. Because only two donors were included in the study, the extent to which the findings can be generalized is limited. The secondary T-cell response was found to be weaker but faster than the primary response, with a peak reached on day 5 rather than on day 15.

What the treatment or condition label conveys for this sample: live attenuated yellow fever vaccine strain. At each blood-draw timepoint, two biological replicates of bulk PBMCs were collected. A standard Ficoll-Paque protocol was used to isolate PBMCs from peripheral blood. RNA was extracted with TriZol from bulk PBMCs, CD4 and CD8 fractions, and dextramer-positive and dextramer-negative fractions. TCR cDNA was synthesized by 5'RACE template switching, which introduced a universal primer site and unique molecular identifiers. Priming of cDNA synthesis was performed from both the TCR alpha and TCR beta constant segments. Libraries were amplified in two PCR steps, with sample barcodes and sequencing adapters added in the second step. Sequencing of libraries was done on Illumina HiSeq 2500 (2x100 bp) or NovaSeq (2x150 bp). Per the authors' processing: MIGEC was used to demultiplex reads and collapse the reads into UMI consensus sequences, and MiXCR was used for V(D)J alignment. Using edgeR on replicate PBMC samples, clonotypes were called vaccine-responding if FDR was below 0.01 and the log2 fold change was above 5 up to day 15. Each bulk clonotype was labeled CD4 or CD8 based on which sequenced repertoire, CD4 or CD8, contained the clonotype at higher abundance. The raw public data were reprocessed by TCRdb itself: fastp quality trimming at Q25, MiXCR clonotype calling, in-frame beta chains only. Rows are combined by CDR3 protein, so each entry shows the most common genes and DNA. V and J calls and clone size were set by TCRdb, not the authors. This sample comprises some 670,000 distinct CDR3 sequences, 9% to 15% of them detected only once. The ten largest clones represent about 15% of the sample.

This clonotype was seen a handful of times. Its antigen target is currently unknown. The sample holds no much larger clone one base away, and base qualities are not on file. The germline V gene specifies LGHNT as CDR1 and FRNRAP as CDR2. The CDR3 starts with the cysteine, ends with the phenylalanine, and has 12 residues. Of all the DNA, just the CDR3 is kept, 36 bases in frame from base 1. Trimming at the junction amounts to 5 bases on V and 2 bases on J, and the germline ends lie 6 bases apart. This clonotype was obtained from a man between 25 and 39 years old who received the YFV17D yellow fever vaccine. Recombination linked TRBV12-5 to TRBJ1-1; the D gene is unclear. The source material was PBMCs, sampled on the day of the yellow fever booster vaccination. The CDR3 in this case is CASGQDNTEAFF. Here is the DNA: TGTGCTAGTGGTCAAGATAACACTGAAGCTTTCTTT.